The rows below give T cell receptor beta chains drawn from one sample of a study of T cells after yellow fever vaccination. Each CDR3 protein gets one entry after TCRdb re-called the 5' RACE reads with MiXCR. This sample has 280,000 or so distinct CDR3 sequences; roughly 8.7% occur once, and the top ten carry around 3.5%. Sequencing was performed on CD4+ T cells sorted from PBMCs, taken 5 days after the yellow fever booster vaccination. All receptors come from a young man who received the YFV17D yellow fever vaccine. CDR3s include the opening cysteine and the closing phenylalanine or tryptophan. D genes are given only for firm matches. For some rows the clone size is stated as once, few or many, or as a class when expanded; others skip it.

abundance: -
j_gene: TRBJ2-3
d_gene: -
v_gene: TRBV9
CDR3nt: TGTGCCAGCAGCAAGGTTTCGATCACAGATACGCAGTATTTT
CDR3aa: CASSKVSITDTQYF

abundance: -
j_gene: TRBJ2-7
d_gene: -
v_gene: TRBV20-1
CDR3nt: TGCAGTGCTACGTCGACTAGACAGGGCACCTACGAGCAGTACTTC
CDR3aa: CSATSTRQGTYEQYF

abundance: few
j_gene: TRBJ2-1
d_gene: -
v_gene: TRBV9
CDR3nt: TGTGCCAGCAGCGCCCGCGAGGGGGGCTCCTACAATGAGCAGTTCTTC
CDR3aa: CASSAREGGSYNEQFF

abundance: -
j_gene: TRBJ2-1
d_gene: TRBD1
v_gene: TRBV29-1
CDR3nt: TGCAGCGCAGTGGACAGGTCCTACAATGAGCAGTTCTTC
CDR3aa: CSAVDRSYNEQFF

abundance: few
j_gene: TRBJ2-3
d_gene: TRBD2
v_gene: TRBV7-2
CDR3nt: TGTGCCAGCAGCAAGCGGGGGGGCACAGATACGCAGTATTTT
CDR3aa: CASSKRGGTDTQYF

abundance: many
j_gene: TRBJ1-2
d_gene: TRBD1
v_gene: TRBV6-5
CDR3nt: TGTGCCAGCCGAGATTCGTATTGGACAGGGAAGATGGCCGGCTACACCTTC
CDR3aa: CASRDSYWTGKMAGYTF

abundance: -
j_gene: TRBJ2-5
d_gene: -
v_gene: TRBV6-1
CDR3nt: TGTGCCAGCTCCGGGGGTTTGGTCACAGAGACCCAGTACTTC
CDR3aa: CASSGGLVTETQYF

abundance: many
j_gene: TRBJ2-6
d_gene: TRBD1
v_gene: TRBV12-3/TRBV12-4
CDR3nt: TGTGCCAGCAGCCTATGGGCCAGGGGGCTGGAACGAAATCCCAACGTCCTGACTTTC
CDR3aa: CASSLWARGLERNPNVLTF

abundance: -
j_gene: TRBJ1-4
d_gene: -
v_gene: TRBV3-1
CDR3nt: TGTGCCAGCAGCTATAGTTCCCTGTCAACTAATGAAAAACTGTTTTTT
CDR3aa: CASSYSSLSTNEKLFF

abundance: -
j_gene: TRBJ1-6
d_gene: -
v_gene: TRBV6-5
CDR3nt: TGTGCCAGCAGTTACTCGTTCTTTCCGGACAGCTATAATTCACCCCTCCACTTT
CDR3aa: CASSYSFFPDSYNSPLHF

abundance: many
j_gene: TRBJ2-2
d_gene: TRBD2
v_gene: TRBV7-9
CDR3nt: TGTGCCAGCAGGGATGTCACGGGGGGAACCGGGGAGCTGTTTTTT
CDR3aa: CASRDVTGGTGELFF

abundance: few
j_gene: TRBJ1-4
d_gene: -
v_gene: TRBV27
CDR3nt: TGTGCCAGCAGTTCAGGGACACCTTATAATGAAAAACTGTTTTTT
CDR3aa: CASSSGTPYNEKLFF

abundance: -
j_gene: TRBJ1-1
d_gene: TRBD1
v_gene: TRBV19
CDR3nt: TGTGCCAGTAGTATAGCCAGGACAGGGGCCACTGAAGCTTTCTTT
CDR3aa: CASSIARTGATEAFF

abundance: few
j_gene: TRBJ1-1
d_gene: -
v_gene: TRBV18
CDR3nt: TGTGCCAGCTCACCACCGGGCAGGGTCAACACTGAAGCTTTCTTT
CDR3aa: CASSPPGRVNTEAFF

abundance: -
j_gene: TRBJ2-5
d_gene: -
v_gene: TRBV7-2
CDR3nt: TGTGCCAGCAGCAGAGGGGGGTATCAAGAGACCCAGTACTTC
CDR3aa: CASSRGGYQETQYF

abundance: many
j_gene: TRBJ2-5
d_gene: -
v_gene: TRBV5-1
CDR3nt: TGCGCCAGCAGCTTGGGTAGGGAACCCCAAGAGACCCAGTACTTC
CDR3aa: CASSLGREPQETQYF

abundance: few
j_gene: TRBJ2-2
d_gene: -
v_gene: TRBV5-1
CDR3nt: TGCGCCAGCAGCTTGGCCGTCGGGGGCGCGAACACCGGGGAGCTGTTTTTT
CDR3aa: CASSLAVGGANTGELFF

abundance: few
j_gene: TRBJ1-5
d_gene: -
v_gene: TRBV4-3
CDR3nt: TGCGCCAGCAGCCAAGACTGGACAGCTGATCAGCCCCAGCATTTT
CDR3aa: CASSQDWTADQPQHF

abundance: -
j_gene: TRBJ2-6
d_gene: TRBD1
v_gene: TRBV5-4
CDR3nt: TGTGCCAGCAGCTCCGCCGGGACAGGGAGGGCTGGGGCCAACGTCCTGACTTTC
CDR3aa: CASSSAGTGRAGANVLTF

abundance: few
j_gene: TRBJ2-3
d_gene: TRBD1
v_gene: TRBV6-1
CDR3nt: TGTGCCAGCAGTGAAGCGCTTTGGGGGACAGTGGGCACAGATACGCAGTATTTT
CDR3aa: CASSEALWGTVGTDTQYF

abundance: few
j_gene: TRBJ1-5
d_gene: -
v_gene: TRBV20-1
CDR3nt: TGCAGTGCTACAGCTTATAGCAATCAGCCCCAGCATTTT
CDR3aa: CSATAYSNQPQHF

abundance: -
j_gene: TRBJ2-5
d_gene: -
v_gene: TRBV12-3/TRBV12-4
CDR3nt: TGTGCCAGCAGCTCCCAATCGAGGACCCAGTACTTC
CDR3aa: CASSSQSRTQYF

abundance: many
j_gene: TRBJ2-2
d_gene: TRBD2
v_gene: TRBV3-1
CDR3nt: TGTGCCAGCAGCCAACGGCTAGCGGCCACCGGGGAGCTGTTTTTT
CDR3aa: CASSQRLAATGELFF